This section outlines one T cell receptor (beta chain) sequence together with its context. Its matching antigen is unknown. This entry is derived from a study of OX40 agonist ivuxolimab in advanced cancers. General observations from the study: Among expanded peripheral T cells, antigen specificity went undetermined.

V was clipped by 1 base and J by 2 bases, with 6 bases between them. The CDR3 totals 14 residues. Germline-derived CDR1 and CDR2 are SGHVS and FQNEAQ. Clones were read by immunoSEQ multiplex PCR, and TCRdb kept only the in-frame ones, dropping some. This table has roughly 60,000 clones, around 88% appearing once. The specimen was CD4+ or CD8+ T cells sorted from blood, collected in a trial of the OX40 agonist ivuxolimab. This rearrangement joins TRBV7-8 to TRBJ1-3; D remains unclear. The TCR comes from an adult with an advanced solid tumor such as melanoma, head and neck, liver or kidney cancer. In DNA, the CDR3 is TGTGCCAGCAGCTTAGGAGGGACTGGAAACACCATATATTTT. Protein sequence: CASSLGGTGNTIYF.